This T cell receptor beta chain is drawn from a study of identical twins. The CDR3 runs to 15 residues. Germline CDR1 and CDR2: KGHSH and LQKENI. Trimming shortened V by 3 bases and J by 4 bases, and 15 bases separated the two germline ends. Broader study findings: Out-of-frame alpha sequences common to twins exhibited an excess of low generation probability.

TCRdb independently ran MiXCR on the 5' RACE reads; one entry per CDR3 protein. The sample shows roughly 1.6 million distinct CDR3 sequences, about 30% of them seen only once. Comment on this clonotype: Its antigen is not identified.

Sequenced sample: cord blood. The sequence was collected from a newborn girl in good health. This rearrangement joins TRBV18 to TRBJ1-1, with D unresolved. The CDR3: CASSPAVRSGTEAFF. CDR3 bases: TGTGCCAGCTCACCCGCGGTCCGGTCAGGCACTGAAGCTTTCTTT.